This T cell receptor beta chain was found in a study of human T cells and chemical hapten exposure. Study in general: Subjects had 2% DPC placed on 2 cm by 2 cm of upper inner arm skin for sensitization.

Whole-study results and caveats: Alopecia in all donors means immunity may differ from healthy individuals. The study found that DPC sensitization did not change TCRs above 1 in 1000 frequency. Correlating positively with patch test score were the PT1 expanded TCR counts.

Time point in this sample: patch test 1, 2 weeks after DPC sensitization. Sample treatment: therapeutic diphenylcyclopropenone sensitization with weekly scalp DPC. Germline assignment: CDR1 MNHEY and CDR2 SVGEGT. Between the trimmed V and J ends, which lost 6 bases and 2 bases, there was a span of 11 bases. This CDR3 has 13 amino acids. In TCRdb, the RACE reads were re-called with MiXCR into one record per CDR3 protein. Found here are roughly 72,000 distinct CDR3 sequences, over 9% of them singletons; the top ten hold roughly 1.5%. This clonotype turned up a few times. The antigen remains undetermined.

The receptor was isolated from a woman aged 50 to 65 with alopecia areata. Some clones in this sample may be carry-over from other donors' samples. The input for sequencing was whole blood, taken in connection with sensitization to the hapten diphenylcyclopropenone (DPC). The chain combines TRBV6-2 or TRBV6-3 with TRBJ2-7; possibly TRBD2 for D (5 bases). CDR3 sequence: CASSPTTPYEQYF. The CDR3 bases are TGTGCCAGCAGCCCGACTACCCCCTACGAGCAGTACTTC.